This entry features one TCR beta chain sequence. This sample was included in a study of blood T cell repertoires in COVID-19. About the research overall: Acute and convalescent COVID-19 specimens originated in the United States, Italy and Spain.

Recruits, aged roughly 18 to 95 years, lived in approximately 26 US areas. Categorization into cohorts depended on clinical history that participants reported. As processed by the authors: Amplification from reference gene primers served as the basis for estimated nucleated cell counts. Assay used: immunoSEQ multiplex PCR; TCRdb lists only in-frame clones, some missing. The D gene and trimming were derived from the DNA, and the V and J assignments and clone size from that table. The sample shows 100,000 or so clones, around 86% of them seen only once. V gave up 6 bases and J gave up 4 bases, with 13 bases separating them. Germline CDR1 MNHEY, CDR2 SMNVEV (reference sequence). The CDR3 covers 14 residues.

Sequencing input: PBMCs or T cells enriched from blood (not recorded which). This sequence was found in a woman aged 45-65 years who had recovered from COVID-19. The rearrangement joins TRBV27 to TRBJ1-5; unclear D gene. The CDR3 reads CASRLDGRNQPQHF. The CDR3 region has the DNA TGTGCCAGCAGGTTGGACGGGAGGAATCAGCCCCAGCATTTT.